The sample holds a few counts of the clone carrying this TCR beta chain. CDR1 MNHNY and CDR2 SVGAGI come from the germline V gene (reference sequence). Trimming at V came to 0 bases and at J to 4 bases, leaving 5 bases not matched to a gene. This CDR3 is built from 16 residues. The CDR3 regions of TCR beta were amplified from RNA transcripts. The HTBI primer set drove a first-round RT-PCR of the TCR CDR3. TCRdb processed the multiplex PCR reads anew with MiXCR; each CDR3 protein has one entry. The table records roughly 500,000 distinct CDR3 sequences, approximately 23% of them present only once. The data originate from a study of T cells in Graves' hyperthyroidism and ophthalmopathy.

The sample comprised blood. The clonotype originates from a woman between 70 and 85 years old with Graves' ophthalmopathy. V usage is TRBV6-6 and J usage is TRBJ2-3; 9 nucleotides align to TRBD1. CDR3 in amino acids: CASSYSPGQGADTQYF. In nucleotides, the CDR3 is TGTGCCAGCAGTTACTCGCCGGGACAGGGTGCAGATACGCAGTATTTT.